These 27 T cell receptor beta chains originate from one sample sequenced in a study of shared clonotypes between healthy human individuals. Sequencing used immunoSEQ multiplex PCR; TCRdb keeps in-frame clones, though not all of them. The sample lists about 1.1 million clones, about 80% occurring once. Specimen: memory CD4+ T cells from PBMCs. Indicated subset: CD45RA-negative fraction. The receptors were sampled from a man aged 18-30 years in good health. Some clones in this sample may be carry-over from other donors' samples.

Points on this clone: The sample has other DNA sequences that encode this CDR3 too. This chain connects TRBV28 to TRBJ1-2, with D uncertain. This CDR3 is 14 amino acids long. Germline V lookup: CDR1 MDHEN, CDR2 SYDVKM. V shed 2 bases and J shed 4 bases, with 11 bases lying between them. The CDR3 here is CASSLGQIFYGYTF. In nucleotides, the CDR3 is TGTGCCAGCAGTTTAGGCCAGATTTTCTATGGCTACACCTTC.

Concerning this clone itself: This CDR3 is also generated by other DNA sequences in the sample. The chain combines TRBV28 with TRBJ1-4; D is possibly TRBD1 (5 bases). Germline loops: CDR1 MDHEN, CDR2 SYDVKM. The CDR3 runs 13 residues. Between the trimmed V and J ends, which lost 7 bases and 3 bases, there was a span of 9 bases. The CDR3 coding sequence is TGTGCCAGCACCAGGGCACCTAATGAAAAACTGTTTTTT. Translating it yields CASTRAPNEKLFF.

V is TRBV6-1 and J is TRBJ2-7; 8 nucleotides line up with TRBD1. V dropped 4 bases and J dropped 3; count of bases not matched to a gene: 2. Germline values: CDR1 MNHNS, CDR2 SASEGT. The CDR3 runs to 13 residues. CDR3 sequence (DNA): TGTGCCAGCAGTGGACAGGGGCACTACGAGCAGTACTTC. It specifies CASSGQGHYEQYF.

In regard to this clone: The sample carries other DNA sequences with the same CDR3. The chain recombines TRBV5-1 with TRBJ2-7; no clear D. Germline lookup yields CDR1 SGHRS and CDR2 YFSETQ. V was cut by 0 bases and J by 4 bases, with 8 bases left in between. The length of the CDR3 is 13 residues. The CDR3 region has the DNA TGCGCCAGCAGCTTGGACCGAGGATACGAGCAGTACTTC. As protein: CASSLDRGYEQYF. The complete variable domain, with remaining parts taken from reference TRBV5-1 and TRBJ2-7, reads KAGVTQTPRYLIKTRGQQVTLSCSPISGHRSVSWYQQTPGQGLQFLFEYFSETQRNKGNFPGRFSGRQFSNSRSEMNVSTLELGDSALYLCASSLDRGYEQYFGPGTRLTVT.

J is TRBJ1-2 and V is TRBV4-1; D not resolved. Germline CDR1 and CDR2: MGHRA and YSYEKL. The V end was cut by 4 bases, the J end by 7 bases, with 16 bases between. This CDR3 is built from 14 residues. The CDR3 protein is CASSRYQEDGGYTF. Here the CDR3 DNA reads TGCGCCAGCAGCCGATATCAGGAGGATGGTGGCTACACCTTC.

The chain couples TRBV7-2 to TRBJ2-3; 12 nucleotides agree with TRBD2. The junction had 11 bases not matched to a gene; V was cut back by 7 bases and J by 6 bases. The CDR3 loop spans 16 amino acids. Germline CDR1 and CDR2: SGHTA and FQGNSA. The DNA for the CDR3 is TGTGCCAGCACCTTGTCGACTAGCGGGAGACTTGATACGCAGTATTTT. It codes for CASTLSTSGRLDTQYF.

This clone was counted a few times. This rearrangement joins TRBV5-6 to TRBJ1-2; tentative D call: TRBD1 (5 bases). This CDR3 spans 15 amino acids. The germline V gene has CDR1 SGHDT and CDR2 YYEEEE. V dropped 7 bases and J dropped 4 bases, with 20 bases sitting between them. The CDR3 nucleotides read TGTGCCAGCGCCCTCCCCGGGGCTGGTACCTATGGCTACACCTTC. This sequence encodes CASALPGAGTYGYTF.

This rearrangement joins TRBV12-2 to TRBJ1-1. TRBV12-2 is a pseudogene locus. CDR3 length: 12 amino acids. DNA for the CDR3: TGTGCAAGTCGCAGGGCCTACACTGAAGCTTTCTTT. Translating gives CASRRAYTEAFF.

This sequence joins TRBV9 and TRBJ2-6; D is ambiguous. The CDR3 contains 16 residues. CDR1 and CDR2 from the germline V gene are SGDLS and YYNGEE. Trimming shortened V by 3 bases and J by 0 bases, and 10 bases separated the two germline ends. The CDR3 loop is CASSATLASGANVLTF. The CDR3 DNA is TGTGCCAGCAGCGCCACCCTCGCCTCTGGGGCCAACGTCCTGACTTTC.

In regard to this clone: With only one base between it and a far larger clone, this is likely a read error. This chain connects TRBV10-3 to TRBJ2-7; 8 bases fit TRBD1. CDR1 is ENHRY, CDR2 SYGVKD, per germline. With V trimmed by 7 bases and J by 6 bases, 11 bases remained unmatched. The CDR3 spans 14 residues. This CDR3 reads CAIKPGQELGEQYF. The CDR3 DNA reads TGTGCCATCAAACCGGGACAGGAGTTGGGCGAGCAGTACTTC.

V and J are TRBV27 and TRBJ2-3, with 12 bases that match TRBD2. Trimming at V came to 6 bases and at J to 0 bases, leaving 4 bases not matched to a gene. Germline loops: CDR1 MNHEY, CDR2 SMNVEV (reference sequence). The CDR3 is made up of 16 amino acids. CDR3 nucleotide sequence: TGTGCCAGCAGCTACGGGACTAGCGGGAGCACAGATACGCAGTATTTT. Protein product: CASSYGTSGSTDTQYF.

V usage is TRBV28 and J usage is TRBJ1-5, with TRBD1 matching 8 bases. Germline V CDR1 and CDR2: MDHEN, SYDVKM. The J segment lost 7 bases and the V segment lost 2 bases, leaving 7 bases of the junction unmatched. CDR3 length equals 15 residues. The CDR3 nucleotides are TGTGCCAGCAGTTTACGGACAGGGTTATTCCAGCCCCAGCATTTT. Translation gives CASSLRTGLFQPQHF.

This clone appeared a few times. V usage is TRBV4-3 and J usage is TRBJ2-3; D call uncertain. Germline V gives CDR1 LGHNA, CDR2 YSLEER. V lost 0 bases to trimming and J lost 9 bases, with 13 bases between them. CDR3 length: 14 residues. The CDR3 DNA reads as TGCGCCAGCAGCCAAGAAGGCCCCTTCGGGACGCAGTATTTT. This encodes CASSQEGPFGTQYF.

This clone was detected many times. The sample contains more than one DNA sequence encoding this CDR3. This rearrangement joins TRBV7-9 to TRBJ1-5; D not certain. Germline CDR1 reads SEHNR; CDR2 reads FQNEAQ (reference sequence). Trimming removed 2 bases from V and 5 bases from J, with 7 bases in between. This CDR3 comprises 13 residues. DNA of the CDR3: TGTGCCAGCAGCTTAAGGAGGGATCAGCCCCAGCATTTT. Protein: CASSLRRDQPQHF.

V and J are TRBV6-1 and TRBJ2-5; TRBD2 agrees at 8 bases. Germline V gene sequence: CDR1 MNHNS, CDR2 SASEGT. CDR3 length: 15 amino acids. The V segment lost 2 bases and the J segment 7 bases; nucleotides outside the gene matches: 9. CDR3 in amino acids: CASSERPGGKGTQYF. For the CDR3, the DNA is TGTGCCAGCAGTGAACGCCCGGGGGGGAAAGGGACCCAGTACTTC.

Details on this clone: Other DNA sequences in this specimen translate into the identical CDR3. The chain is built from TRBV5-1 and TRBJ1-1; D may be TRBD1 (6 bases). This CDR3 is built from 14 residues. The germline CDR1 and CDR2 sequences are SGHRS and YFSETQ. Trimming cost V 4 bases and J 5 bases, with 15 bases left between them. CDR3 residues: CASSLGAGGTEAFF. For the CDR3, the DNA is TGCGCCAGCAGCCTGGGGGCGGGAGGGACTGAAGCTTTCTTT.

A remark on this clone: The same CDR3 also results from other DNA sequences found in this sample. The gene calls are TRBV5-1 and TRBJ2-7, with 7 bases lining up with TRBD2. Germline V gene data show CDR1 as SGHRS and CDR2 as YFSETQ. J gave up 2 bases and V 0 bases, and 5 bases lay outside the gene matches. The CDR3 is 15 residues long. CDR3 DNA: TGCGCCAGCAGCTTGGCGGCTAGCGGTACCTACGAGCAGTACTTC. Protein sequence: CASSLAASGTYEQYF.

This chain links TRBV28 with TRBJ1-2; tentatively, D is TRBD1 (5 bases). Per germline, CDR1 MDHEN and CDR2 SYDVKM. The CDR3 sequence is 15 residues long. Trimming took off 2 bases at V and 1 base at J, with 11 bases between the two ends. CDR3 nucleotide sequence: TGTGCCAGCAGTTTAGGTCGCAGGGATAACTATGGCTACACCTTC. It specifies CASSLGRRDNYGYTF.

This chain links TRBV20-1 with TRBJ2-3; TRBD1 or TRBD2 may be the D gene (5 bases each). CDR1 is DFQATT, CDR2 SNEGSKA, per germline (reference sequence). Trimming removed 7 bases at V and 6 bases at J, with 11 bases between. The CDR3 contains 11 residues. The CDR3 bases are TGCAGTGGTAACTGGGGGGATACGCAGTATTTT. It encodes CSGNWGDTQYF.

The V gene is TRBV30, the J gene TRBJ2-3, with D possibly matching TRBD2 (6 bases). Germline V gives CDR1 GTSNPN, CDR2 SVGIG (reference sequence). Trimming cost V 3 bases and J 2 bases, with 12 bases left between them. The CDR3 consists of 14 residues. The CDR3, as DNA: TGTGCCTGGAGCGACGGGACTTCCACAGATACGCAGTATTTT. Its protein product is CAWSDGTSTDTQYF. Full variable domain (remainder filled in from reference TRBV30 and TRBJ2-3): SQTIHQWPATLVQPVGSPLSLECTVEGTSNPNLYWYRQAAGRGLQLLFYSVGIGQISSEVPQNLSASRPQDRQFILSSKKLLLSDSGFYLCAWSDGTSTDTQYFGPGTRLTVL.

This clone turned up a few times. This sequence joins TRBV11-1 and TRBJ2-1, with a possible D match to TRBD2 (5 bases). Germline lookup yields CDR1 SGHAT and CDR2 FQDESV (reference sequence). The germline V and J ends were trimmed by 4 bases and 4 bases, with 17 bases remaining between them. The CDR3 runs 16 residues. The CDR3 nucleotides are TGTGCCAGCAGCTCGGTTTGGGGAGACGCTTACAATGAGCAGTTCTTC. It encodes CASSSVWGDAYNEQFF. Full variable domain (outside the CDR3, taken from reference TRBV11-1 and TRBJ2-1): EAEVAQSPRYKITEKSQAVAFWCDPISGHATLYWYRQILGQGPELLVQFQDESVVDDSQLPKDRFSAERLKGVDSTLKIQPAELGDSAMYLCASSSVWGDAYNEQFFGPGTRLTVL.

This clone was seen a few times. V is TRBV28 and J is TRBJ2-5, with TRBD2 matching over 8 bases. The germline V gene encodes CDR1 MDHEN and CDR2 SYDVKM. The CDR3 sequence is 12 residues long. V lost 6 bases and J lost 5; bases outside the gene matches: 2. Here the CDR3 reads CASRSGGETQYF. The DNA of the CDR3 is TGTGCCAGCAGATCGGGGGGGGAGACCCAGTACTTC.

The V and J genes are TRBV11-2 and TRBJ2-4; TRBD2 matches 9 bases. Per germline, CDR1 SGHAT and CDR2 FQNNGV. With V trimmed by 1 base and J by 5 bases, 6 bases remained unmatched. This CDR3 spans 16 amino acids. CDR3 amino acids: CASSLGGGRAQNIQYF. The DNA of the CDR3 is TGTGCCAGCAGCTTAGGGGGCGGGAGGGCCCAAAACATTCAGTACTTC.

Comments on this clone: Other DNA sequences in this specimen translate into the identical CDR3. The V gene is TRBV7-9, the J gene TRBJ2-7; D is possibly TRBD2 (5 bases). V was trimmed by 1 base and J by 7 bases, leaving 5 bases between them. The CDR3 spans 11 residues. Per germline, CDR1 SEHNR and CDR2 FQNEAQ (reference sequence). The CDR3 nucleotides are TGTGCCAGCAGCTTAGGGAGGGAGCAGTACTTC. It is translated as CASSLGREQYF.

This chain connects TRBV6-6 to TRBJ1-2; maybe TRBD1 (5 bases). The CDR3 covers 13 residues. Germline assignment: CDR1 MNHNY and CDR2 SVGAGI (reference sequence). Trimming shortened V by 7 bases and J by 7 bases, and 16 bases separated the two germline ends. The CDR3 here is CASKAGFPGGYTF. In DNA, the CDR3 is TGTGCCAGCAAGGCAGGGTTCCCTGGTGGCTACACCTTC.

This rearrangement joins TRBV28 to TRBJ2-1; 7 bases map to TRBD2. The CDR3 is 15 amino acids. Germline V CDR1 and CDR2: MDHEN, SYDVKM. V lost 5 bases to trimming and J lost 4 bases; unmatched junction nucleotides: 8. The CDR3 is CASSQRAGRYNEQFF. CDR3 coding DNA: TGTGCCAGCAGTCAACGAGCGGGAAGGTACAATGAGCAGTTCTTC.

This clone was counted at least ten times. The chain employs TRBV28 and TRBJ2-7; no clear D. The CDR3 has 12 amino acids. With 4 bases removed from V and 2 bases from J, the gap between germline ends came to 6 bases. The germline gives CDR1 MDHEN, CDR2 SYDVKM. CDR3 bases: TGTGCCAGCAGTTCCTCAGCCTACGAGCAGTACTTC. Translating it yields CASSSSAYEQYF.